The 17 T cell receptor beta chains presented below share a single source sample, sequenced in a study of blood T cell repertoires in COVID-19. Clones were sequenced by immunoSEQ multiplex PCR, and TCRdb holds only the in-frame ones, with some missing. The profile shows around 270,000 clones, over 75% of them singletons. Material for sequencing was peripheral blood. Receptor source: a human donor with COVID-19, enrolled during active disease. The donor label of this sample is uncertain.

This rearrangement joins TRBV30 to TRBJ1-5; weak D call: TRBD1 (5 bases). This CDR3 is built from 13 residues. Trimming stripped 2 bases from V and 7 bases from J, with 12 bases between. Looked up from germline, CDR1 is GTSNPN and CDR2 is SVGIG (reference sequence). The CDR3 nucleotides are TGTGCCTGGAGTCCCTCGGGGGACCAGCCCCAGCATTTT. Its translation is CAWSPSGDQPQHF.

The CDR3 bases are TGTGCCAGCAGCTTATCTGGACAAAGTTACCAAGAGACCCAGTACTTC. This gives the protein CASSLSGQSYQETQYF. The rearrangement joins TRBV11-1 to TRBJ2-5; tentative D call: TRBD1 (5 bases). CDR3 length equals 16 residues. V was cut by 2 bases and J by 0 bases, with 13 bases left in between. Germline V CDR1 and CDR2: SGHAT, FQDESV (reference sequence). The variable domain in full, completed from reference TRBV11-1 and TRBJ2-5, reads EAEVAQSPRYKITEKSQAVAFWCDPISGHATLYWYRQILGQGPELLVQFQDESVVDDSQLPKDRFSAERLKGVDSTLKIQPAELGDSAMYLCASSLSGQSYQETQYFGPGTRLLVL.

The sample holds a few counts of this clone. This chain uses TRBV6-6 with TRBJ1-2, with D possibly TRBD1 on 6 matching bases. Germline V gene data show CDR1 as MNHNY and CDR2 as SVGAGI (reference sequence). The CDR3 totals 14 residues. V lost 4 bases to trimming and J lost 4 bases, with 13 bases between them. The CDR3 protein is CASSLQGPSYGYTF. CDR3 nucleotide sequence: TGTGCCAGCAGTTTGCAGGGGCCGTCCTATGGCTACACCTTC.

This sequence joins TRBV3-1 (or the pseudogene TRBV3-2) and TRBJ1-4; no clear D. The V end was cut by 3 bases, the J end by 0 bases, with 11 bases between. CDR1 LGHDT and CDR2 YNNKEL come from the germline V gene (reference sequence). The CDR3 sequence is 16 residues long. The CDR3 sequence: CASSHRGTATNEKLFF. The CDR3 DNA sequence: TGTGCCAGCAGCCACCGGGGAACGGCAACTAATGAAAAACTGTTTTTT.

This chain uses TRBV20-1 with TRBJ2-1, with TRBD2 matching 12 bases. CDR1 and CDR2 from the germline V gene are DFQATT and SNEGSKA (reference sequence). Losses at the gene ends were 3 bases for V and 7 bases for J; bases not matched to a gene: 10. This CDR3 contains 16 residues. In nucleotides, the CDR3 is TGCAGTGCTAGTGACCCTAGCGGGAGGGCCGGGAATGAGCAGTTCTTC. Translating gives CSASDPSGRAGNEQFF.

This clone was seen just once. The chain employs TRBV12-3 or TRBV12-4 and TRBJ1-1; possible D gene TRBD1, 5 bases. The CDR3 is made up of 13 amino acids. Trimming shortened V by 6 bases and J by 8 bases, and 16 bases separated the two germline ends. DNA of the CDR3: TGTGCCAGCAGCCCGGGGGAGGGGAGGGAAGCTTTCTTT. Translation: CASSPGEGREAFF.

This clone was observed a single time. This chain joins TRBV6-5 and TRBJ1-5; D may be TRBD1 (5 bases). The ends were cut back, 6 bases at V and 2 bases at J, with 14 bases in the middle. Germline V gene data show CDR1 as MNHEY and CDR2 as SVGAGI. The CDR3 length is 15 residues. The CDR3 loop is CASRGGVNGNQPQHF. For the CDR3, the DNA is TGTGCCAGCAGGGGGGGGGTGAATGGCAATCAGCCCCAGCATTTT.

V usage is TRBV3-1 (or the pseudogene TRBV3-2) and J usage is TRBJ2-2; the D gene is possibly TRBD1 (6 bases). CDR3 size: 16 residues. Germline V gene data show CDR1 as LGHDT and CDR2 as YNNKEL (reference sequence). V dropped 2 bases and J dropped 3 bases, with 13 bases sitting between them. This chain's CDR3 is CASSQRGGAYTGELFF. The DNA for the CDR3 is TGTGCCAGCAGCCAACGAGGGGGAGCGTACACCGGGGAGCTGTTTTTT.

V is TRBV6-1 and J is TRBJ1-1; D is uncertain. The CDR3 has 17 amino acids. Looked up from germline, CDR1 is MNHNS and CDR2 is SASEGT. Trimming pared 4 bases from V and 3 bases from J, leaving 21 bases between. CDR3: CASSGWGDLSGDTEAFF. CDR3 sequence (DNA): TGTGCCAGCAGTGGCTGGGGAGATCTGTCCGGGGACACTGAAGCTTTCTTT.

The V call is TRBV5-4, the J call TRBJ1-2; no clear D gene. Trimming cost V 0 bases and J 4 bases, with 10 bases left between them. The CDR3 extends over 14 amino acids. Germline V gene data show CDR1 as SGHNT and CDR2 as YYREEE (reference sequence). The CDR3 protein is CASSLGGVIYGYTF. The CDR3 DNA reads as TGTGCCAGCAGCTTGGGAGGCGTAATCTATGGCTACACCTTC.

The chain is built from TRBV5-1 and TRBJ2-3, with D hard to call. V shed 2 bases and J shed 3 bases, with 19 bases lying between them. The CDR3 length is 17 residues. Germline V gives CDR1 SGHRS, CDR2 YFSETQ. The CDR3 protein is CASSFKYAVLVTDTQYF. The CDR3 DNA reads TGCGCCAGCAGCTTTAAATACGCGGTTTTGGTAACAGATACGCAGTATTTT.

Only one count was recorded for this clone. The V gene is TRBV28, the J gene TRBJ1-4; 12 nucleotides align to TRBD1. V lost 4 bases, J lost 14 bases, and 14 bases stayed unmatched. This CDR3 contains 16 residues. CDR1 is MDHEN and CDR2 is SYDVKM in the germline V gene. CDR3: CASSSPGTGGGLVLFF. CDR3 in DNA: TGTGCCAGCAGTTCCCCCGGGACAGGGGGCGGTTTGGTTCTGTTTTTT.

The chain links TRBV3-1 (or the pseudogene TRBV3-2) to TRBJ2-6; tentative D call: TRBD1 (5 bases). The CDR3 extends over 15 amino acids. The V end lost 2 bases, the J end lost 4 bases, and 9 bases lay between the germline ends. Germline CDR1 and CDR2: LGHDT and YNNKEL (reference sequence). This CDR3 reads CASSQQGAGANVLTF. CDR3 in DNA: TGTGCCAGCAGCCAACAGGGCGCCGGGGCCAACGTCCTGACTTTC.

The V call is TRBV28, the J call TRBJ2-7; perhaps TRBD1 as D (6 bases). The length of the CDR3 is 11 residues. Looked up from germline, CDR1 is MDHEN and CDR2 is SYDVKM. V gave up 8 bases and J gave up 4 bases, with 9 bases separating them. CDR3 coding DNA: TGTGCCAGCGAGGGGGTGTACGAGCAGTACTTC. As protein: CASEGVYEQYF.

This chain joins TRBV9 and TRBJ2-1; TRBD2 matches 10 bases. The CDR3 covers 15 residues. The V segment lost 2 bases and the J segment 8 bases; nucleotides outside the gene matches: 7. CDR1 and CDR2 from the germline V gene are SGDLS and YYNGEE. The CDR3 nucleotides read TGTGCCAGCAGCGTTCTAGCGGGAGTGAACCATGAGCAGTTCTTC. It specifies CASSVLAGVNHEQFF.

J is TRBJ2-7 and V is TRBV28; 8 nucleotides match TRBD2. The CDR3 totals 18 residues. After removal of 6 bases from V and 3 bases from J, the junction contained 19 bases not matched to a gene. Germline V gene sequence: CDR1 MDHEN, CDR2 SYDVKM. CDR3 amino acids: CASSPLGAGGFQLYEQYF. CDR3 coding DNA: TGTGCCAGCAGCCCCTTAGGGGCGGGAGGCTTCCAACTCTACGAGCAGTACTTC.

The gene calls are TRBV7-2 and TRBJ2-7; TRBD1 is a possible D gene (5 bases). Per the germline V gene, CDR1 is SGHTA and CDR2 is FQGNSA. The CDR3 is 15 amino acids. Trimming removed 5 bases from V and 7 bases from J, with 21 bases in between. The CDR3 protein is CASSPNPIPGQEQYF. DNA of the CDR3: TGTGCCAGCAGCCCCAACCCAATTCCAGGACAAGAGCAGTACTTC.